This T cell receptor (beta chain) comes out of a study of tumor-infiltrating lymphocytes in primary liver carcinoma. Overall study: Participating patients were men and women between 30 and 69 years old. T1-T3 N0M0 was the stage of the tumors, which were about 4.2 to 11 cm across. Read depth, roughly 3.5 to 8 million productive TCRbeta reads, did not differ significantly between tissues.

Study-wide results and caveats: Among the pair types, tumor region pairs showed more overlap than tumor-adjacent and tumor-blood pairs.

Points on this clonotype: The antigen remains undetermined.

RNA isolated from unsorted whole blood supplied the blood RNA, with germline DNA also extracted. The germline V gene encodes CDR1 SGHNT and CDR2 YYREEE (reference sequence). This CDR3 comprises 14 residues. Trimming took 2 bases from V and 4 from J; bases not matched to a gene: 5. Reverse transcription of roughly 470 ng total RNA with a constant-region primer produced TCR beta cDNA. ARM-PCR, slightly modified, supplied the TCR beta libraries through three nested multiplex PCR rounds. TRBV1-TRBV30 forward primers paired with a C-beta reverse primer drove the first two PCR rounds, roughly 10 cycles each. TCRdb itself ran the multiplex PCR reads through MiXCR, one entry per CDR3 protein. Of about 200,000 distinct CDR3 sequences listed, less than 65% are singletons.

The sequencing sample was made of peripheral blood. The V call is TRBV5-4, the J call TRBJ2-5; 7 nucleotides align to TRBD2. The sequence derives from a woman aged 55-70 years with primary liver carcinoma and hepatitis B virus infection. The CDR3, as DNA: TGTGCCAGCAGCTTACGGGGAGGGTTAGAGACCCAGTACTTC. Encoded protein: CASSLRGGLETQYF.